The sequence of this TCR beta chain was determined in a study of T cells in localized non-small cell lung cancer. Whole-study results and caveats: Exceeding tumor, uninvolved adjacent lung had the highest T cell clonality.

To note about this clone: No antigen is known for it.

The protocol was immunoSEQ multiplex PCR, while the TCRdb copy is restricted to in-frame clones and leaves out a portion. The table includes around 40,000 clones, approximately 80% detected once. V was clipped by 0 bases and J by 3 bases; unmatched bases: 10. Germline assignment: CDR1 PRHDT and CDR2 FYEKMQ (reference sequence). This CDR3 is built from 17 residues. Specimen: PBMCs, collected before any cancer treatment. The rearrangement links TRBV13 to TRBJ2-7, with 8 bases aligning to TRBD1. This TCR was recovered from a man aged 35 to 70 with stage II lung adenocarcinoma. In nucleotides, the CDR3 is TGTGCCAGCAGCTTAGGGGGGTCCGGGACAGGCTACTACGAGCAGTACTTC. Residues: CASSLGGSGTGYYEQYF.